A selection of T cell receptor beta chains follows, all from one sample in a study of T cell responses to AZD1222 COVID-19 vaccine. Produced via immunoSEQ multiplex PCR; TCRdb's table is partial and in-frame only. Of more than 95,000 clones listed, about 88% are singletons. The sample consisted of peripheral blood, taken on day 0 of AZD1222 vaccination. The receptors come from an adult in good health. The CDR3 runs from the conserved cysteine through the conserved F or W. Each record gives: clone size, D gene, V gene, J gene, CDR3 DNA, CDR3 protein. A D gene is named only where the DNA matches it firmly. Some rows have no size entry. The others give once, few or many, or a class for an expanded clone.

>.|.|TRBV18|TRBJ2-4
TGTGCCAGCTCACCACCGGTAGGCGTGGTGCCCCACCTAGCCAAAAACATTCAGTACTTC
CASSPPVGVVPHLAKNIQYF
>.|TRBD1|TRBV14|TRBJ1-1
TGTGCCAGCAGCCCTTGGACAGGTCCTGAAGCTTTCTTT
CASSPWTGPEAFF
>.|TRBD1|TRBV9|TRBJ1-2
TGTGCCAGCAGCCCGTGGACAGGGCCTAACTATGGCTACACCTTC
CASSPWTGPNYGYTF
>.|.|TRBV10-3|TRBJ2-5
TGTGCCATCAGTGAGTCAGGAGGGATAGAGACCCAGTACTTC
CAISESGGIETQYF
>.|.|TRBV19|TRBJ1-2
TGTGCCAGTAAACCTGGGGTCGCAACTAACTATGGCTACACCTTC
CASKPGVATNYGYTF
>.|TRBD1|TRBV7-3|TRBJ1-1
TGTGCCAGCAGCTTAACAGGGACAGGTGCCATGAACACTGAAGCTTTCTTT
CASSLTGTGAMNTEAFF
>.|TRBD1|TRBV14|TRBJ1-1
TGTGCCAGCAGCCAAGGACAGGGATGGACTGAAGCTTTCTTT
CASSQGQGWTEAFF
>.|.|TRBV7-8|TRBJ2-7
TGTGCCAGCAGCTGGAGGACAGTAAGGCGTCTTCGGGCTTACGAGCAGTACTTC
CASSWRTVRRLRAYEQYF
>once|.|TRBV19|TRBJ1-5
TGTGCCACCCGGGACCTCCTCTATGGTAGCAATCAGCCCCAGCATTTT
CATRDLLYGSNQPQHF
>once|.|TRBV4-1|TRBJ2-5
TGCGCCAGCAGCCAAGGGGAGGGGGCCCAAGAGACCCAGTACTTC
CASSQGEGAQETQYF
>.|.|TRBV2|TRBJ2-7
TGTGCCAGCAATCCAAGGACCTTTACCTACGAGCAGTACTTC
CASNPRTFTYEQYF
>.|TRBD1|TRBV25-1|TRBJ1-4
TGTGCCAGCAGTGAATGGACAGGGTTTAATGAAAAACTGTTTTTT
CASSEWTGFNEKLFF
>many|TRBD2|TRBV5-1|TRBJ2-7
TGCGCCAGCAGCGGGACCGGGGGGGCTCCCGAGCAGTACTTC
CASSGTGGAPEQYF
>.|.|TRBV28|TRBJ1-1
TGTGCCAGCAGTTTAGAATTTGAGATGAACACTGAAGCTTTCTTT
CASSLEFEMNTEAFF
>once|.|TRBV9|TRBJ2-3
TGTGCCAGCAGCGTAGCTTTGACGGCGCCGAGCACAGATACGCAGTATTTT
CASSVALTAPSTDTQYF
>.|.|TRBV2|TRBJ2-7
TGTGCCAGCGGGTTGCCAGGGACCTACGAGCAGTACTTC
CASGLPGTYEQYF
>.|.|TRBV28|TRBJ2-7
TGTGCCAGCAGGGATCTTGTGGGGCCGAGCTCCTACGAGCAGTACTTC
CASRDLVGPSSYEQYF
>.|TRBD1|TRBV24-1|TRBJ2-1
TGTGCCACCAGGGGGACAGGGCCCGATGAGCAGTTCTTC
CATRGTGPDEQFF
>once|.|TRBV5-3|TRBJ1-2
TGTGCCAGAAGCTCATCGAGGGACTATGGCTACACCTTC
CARSSSRDYGYTF